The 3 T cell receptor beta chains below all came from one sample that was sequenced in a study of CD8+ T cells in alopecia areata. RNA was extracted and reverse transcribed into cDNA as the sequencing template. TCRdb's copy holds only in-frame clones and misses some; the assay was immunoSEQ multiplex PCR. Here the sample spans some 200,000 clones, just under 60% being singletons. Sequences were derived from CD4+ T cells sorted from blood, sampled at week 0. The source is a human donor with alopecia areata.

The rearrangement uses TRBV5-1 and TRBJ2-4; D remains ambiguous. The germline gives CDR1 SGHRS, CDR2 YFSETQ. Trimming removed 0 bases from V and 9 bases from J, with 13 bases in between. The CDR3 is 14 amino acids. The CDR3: CASSLDAAESIQYF. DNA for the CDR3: TGCGCCAGCAGCTTGGACGCGGCTGAGTCCATTCAGTACTTC.

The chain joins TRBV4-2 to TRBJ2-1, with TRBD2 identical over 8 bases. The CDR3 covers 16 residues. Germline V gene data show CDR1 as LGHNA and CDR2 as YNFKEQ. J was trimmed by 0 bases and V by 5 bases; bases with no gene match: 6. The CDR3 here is CASSTRRGGSYNEQFF. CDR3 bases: TGTGCCAGCAGCACCCGCCGGGGGGGCTCCTACAATGAGCAGTTCTTC.

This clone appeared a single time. CDR3 amino acids: CAWTRRERGYGYTF. DNA for the CDR3: TGTGCCTGGACCCGACGGGAGCGGGGTTATGGCTACACCTTC. V usage is TRBV30 and J usage is TRBJ1-2; D uncertain. Between the trimmed V and J ends, which lost 4 bases and 5 bases, there was a span of 17 bases. Germline V gene lookup returns CDR1 GTSNPN and CDR2 SVGIG (reference sequence). The CDR3 runs 14 residues.